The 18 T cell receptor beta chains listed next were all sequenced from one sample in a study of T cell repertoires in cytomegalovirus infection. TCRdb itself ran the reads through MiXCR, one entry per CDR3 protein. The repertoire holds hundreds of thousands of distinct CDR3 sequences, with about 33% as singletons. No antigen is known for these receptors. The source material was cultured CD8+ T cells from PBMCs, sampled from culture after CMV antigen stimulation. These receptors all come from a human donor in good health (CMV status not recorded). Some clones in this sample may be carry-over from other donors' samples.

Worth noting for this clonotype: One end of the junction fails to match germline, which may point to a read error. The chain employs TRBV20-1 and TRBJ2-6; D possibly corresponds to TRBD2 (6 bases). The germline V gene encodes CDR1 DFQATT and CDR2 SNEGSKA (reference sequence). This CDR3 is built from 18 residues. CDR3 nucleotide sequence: TGCAGTGCTAGAGGGAATAGCGGCGTTACCTCTGGGGCCGACGTCCTGACTTTC. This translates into CSARGNSGVTSGADVLTF.

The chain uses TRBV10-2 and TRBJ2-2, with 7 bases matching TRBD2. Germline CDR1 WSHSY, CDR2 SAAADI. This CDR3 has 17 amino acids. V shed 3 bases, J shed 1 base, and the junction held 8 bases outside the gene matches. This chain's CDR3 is CASSDRVAGWNTGELFF. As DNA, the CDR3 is TGCGCCAGCAGTGATCGAGTAGCGGGTTGGAACACCGGGGAGCTGTTTTTT.

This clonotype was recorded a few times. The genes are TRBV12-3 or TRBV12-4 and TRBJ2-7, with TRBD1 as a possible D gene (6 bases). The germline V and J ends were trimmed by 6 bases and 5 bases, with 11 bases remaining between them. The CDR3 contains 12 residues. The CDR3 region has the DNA TGTGCCAGCAGCGCAGGGGTTCACGAGCAGTACGTC. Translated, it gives CASSAGVHEQYV.

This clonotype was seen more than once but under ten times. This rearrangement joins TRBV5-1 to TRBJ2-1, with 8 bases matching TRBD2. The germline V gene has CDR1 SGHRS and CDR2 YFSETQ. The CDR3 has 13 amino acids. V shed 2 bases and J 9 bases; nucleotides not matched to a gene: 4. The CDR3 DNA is TGCGCCAGCAGCTTTTCGGGGGGGCCTGAGCAGTTCTTC. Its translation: CASSFSGGPEQFF.

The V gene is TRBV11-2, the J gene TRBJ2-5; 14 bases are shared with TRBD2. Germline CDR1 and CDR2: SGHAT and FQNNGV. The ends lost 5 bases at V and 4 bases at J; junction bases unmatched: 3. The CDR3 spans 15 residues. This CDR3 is CASSRTSGGLETQYF. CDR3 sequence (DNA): TGTGCCAGCAGCAGGACTAGCGGGGGGTTAGAGACCCAGTACTTC.

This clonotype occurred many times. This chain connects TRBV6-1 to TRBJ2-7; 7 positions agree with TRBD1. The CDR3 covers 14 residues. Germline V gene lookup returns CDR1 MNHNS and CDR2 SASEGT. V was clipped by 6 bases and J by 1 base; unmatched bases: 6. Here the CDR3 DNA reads TGTGCCAGCAGCGCTAGGGACAGTTCCTACGAGCAGTACTTC. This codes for CASSARDSSYEQYF.

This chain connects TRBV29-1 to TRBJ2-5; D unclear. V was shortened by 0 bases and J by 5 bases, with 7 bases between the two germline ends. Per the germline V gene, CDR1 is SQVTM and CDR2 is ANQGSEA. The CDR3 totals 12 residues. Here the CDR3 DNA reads TGCAGCGTTGAAGACGGCCAGGAGACCCAGTACTTC. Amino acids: CSVEDGQETQYF.

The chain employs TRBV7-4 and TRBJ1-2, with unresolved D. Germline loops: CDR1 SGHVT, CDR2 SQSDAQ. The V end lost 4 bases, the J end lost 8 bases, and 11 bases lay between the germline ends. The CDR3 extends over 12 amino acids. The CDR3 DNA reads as TGTGCCAGCAGCTCCGGGGAGGAGGGCTACACCTTC. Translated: CASSSGEEGYTF.

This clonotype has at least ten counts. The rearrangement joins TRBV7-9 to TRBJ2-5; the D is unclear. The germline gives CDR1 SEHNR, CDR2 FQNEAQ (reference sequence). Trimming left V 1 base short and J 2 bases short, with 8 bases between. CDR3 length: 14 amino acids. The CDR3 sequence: CASSLVVVQETQYF. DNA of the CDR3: TGTGCCAGCAGCTTAGTAGTAGTGCAAGAGACCCAGTACTTC.

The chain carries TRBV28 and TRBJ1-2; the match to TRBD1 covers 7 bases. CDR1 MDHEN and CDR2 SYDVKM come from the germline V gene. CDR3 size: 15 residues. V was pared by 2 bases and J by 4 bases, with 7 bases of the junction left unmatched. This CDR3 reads CASSLTEGAVYGYTF. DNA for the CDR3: TGTGCCAGCAGTTTAACGGAGGGGGCGGTCTATGGCTACACCTTC.

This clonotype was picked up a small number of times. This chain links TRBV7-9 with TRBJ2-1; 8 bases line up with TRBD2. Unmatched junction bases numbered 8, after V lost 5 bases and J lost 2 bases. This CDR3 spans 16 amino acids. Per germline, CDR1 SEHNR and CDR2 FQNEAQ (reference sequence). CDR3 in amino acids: CASSGRAGGPYNEQFF. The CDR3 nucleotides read TGTGCCAGCAGCGGAAGGGCGGGGGGCCCCTACAATGAGCAGTTCTTC.

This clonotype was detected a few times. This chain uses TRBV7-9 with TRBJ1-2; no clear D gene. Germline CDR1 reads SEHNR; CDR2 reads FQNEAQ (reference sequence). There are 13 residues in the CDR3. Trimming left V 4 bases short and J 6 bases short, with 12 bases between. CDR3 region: CASSSDKHHGYTF. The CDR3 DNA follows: TGTGCCAGCAGCTCCGACAAACACCATGGCTACACCTTC.

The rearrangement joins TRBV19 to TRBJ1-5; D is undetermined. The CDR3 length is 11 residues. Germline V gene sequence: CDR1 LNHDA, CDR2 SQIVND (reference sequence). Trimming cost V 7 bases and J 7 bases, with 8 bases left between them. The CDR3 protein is CASKSPQPQHF. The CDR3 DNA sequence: TGTGCCAGTAAATCCCCCCAGCCCCAGCATTTT.

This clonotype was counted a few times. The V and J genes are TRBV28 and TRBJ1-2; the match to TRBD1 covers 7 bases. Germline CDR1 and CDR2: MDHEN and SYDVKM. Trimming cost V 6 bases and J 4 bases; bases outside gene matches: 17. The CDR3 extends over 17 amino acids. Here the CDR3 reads CASSIKYLTGEGYGYTF. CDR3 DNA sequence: TGTGCCAGCAGCATCAAATATCTAACAGGGGAGGGCTATGGCTACACCTTC.

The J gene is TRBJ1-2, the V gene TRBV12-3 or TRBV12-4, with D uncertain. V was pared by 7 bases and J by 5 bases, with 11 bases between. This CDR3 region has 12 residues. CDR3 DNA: TGTGCCAGCAAGACGGGTGGGTATGGCTACACCTTC. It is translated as CASKTGGYGYTF.

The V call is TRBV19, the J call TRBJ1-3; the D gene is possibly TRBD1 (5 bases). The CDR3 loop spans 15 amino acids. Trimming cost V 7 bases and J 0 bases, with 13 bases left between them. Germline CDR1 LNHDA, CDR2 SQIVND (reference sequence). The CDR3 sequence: CASTTGPSSGNTIYF. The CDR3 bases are TGTGCCAGTACCACGGGACCGAGCTCTGGAAACACCATATATTTT.

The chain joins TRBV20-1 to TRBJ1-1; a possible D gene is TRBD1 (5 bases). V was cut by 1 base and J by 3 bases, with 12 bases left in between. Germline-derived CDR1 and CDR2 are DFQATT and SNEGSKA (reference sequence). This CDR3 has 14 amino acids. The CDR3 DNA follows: TGCAGTGCTAGAGGGAGGGGCAGCTACACTGAAGCTTTCTTT. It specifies CSARGRGSYTEAFF.

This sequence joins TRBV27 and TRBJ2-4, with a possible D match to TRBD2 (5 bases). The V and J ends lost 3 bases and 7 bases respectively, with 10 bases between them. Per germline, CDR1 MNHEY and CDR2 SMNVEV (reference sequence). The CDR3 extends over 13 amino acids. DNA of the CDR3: TGTGCCAGCAGTTTGGAGAGCGGCAACATTCAGTACTTC. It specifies CASSLESGNIQYF.